The 10 T cell receptor beta chains reported below all come from one sample, sequenced in a study of cytomegalovirus exposure and HLA in healthy donors. The PCR had 60 Vbeta and 13 Jbeta primers. Sequenced by immunoSEQ multiplex PCR; TCRdb stores in-frame clones only, minus some. The table lists 150,000 or so clones, over 70% of them singletons. Sequencing was done on a sample of PBMCs. These receptors came from a man aged 25 to 45 in good health and CMV-seropositive.

J is TRBJ2-3 and V is TRBV2, with D possibly TRBD1 on 6 matching bases. The CDR3 length is 15 residues. V was pared by 6 bases and J by 0 bases, with 13 bases between. The germline gives CDR1 SNHLY, CDR2 FYNNEI. As DNA, the CDR3 is TGTGCCAGCAGCATACAGGGCTCTAGCACAGATACGCAGTATTTT. Protein product: CASSIQGSSTDTQYF.

A note on this clone: The junction differs from germline at one of its ends, possibly a read error. This chain uses TRBV28 with TRBJ1-4; tentatively, D is TRBD1 (6 bases). Germline CDR1 and CDR2: MDHEN and SYDVKM. This CDR3 region has 15 residues. The CDR3 DNA reads TGTGCCGGCAGTTGGATTCAGGGGAAGGATGAAAAACTGTTTTTT. Protein: CAGSWIQGKDEKLFF.

The V call is TRBV30, the J call TRBJ2-2, with 7 bases aligning to TRBD1. Trimming took 0 bases from V and 6 from J; bases not matched to a gene: 1. CDR3 length: 13 amino acids. From germline, CDR1 is GTSNPN and CDR2 SVGIG (reference sequence). This chain's CDR3 is CAWSVGGPGELFF. DNA of the CDR3: TGTGCCTGGAGTGTAGGGGGCCCCGGGGAGCTGTTTTTT.

This clone was counted a single time. The chain carries TRBV30 and TRBJ1-4; 11 bases fit TRBD1. CDR1 and CDR2 (germline): GTSNPN, SVGIG (reference sequence). The CDR3 runs to 13 residues. V lost 3 bases to trimming and J lost 8 bases; unmatched junction nucleotides: 2. CDR3 nucleotide sequence: TGTGCCTGGAGCCGGGACAGGGGGGAAAAACTGTTTTTT. Translated: CAWSRDRGEKLFF.

The gene calls are TRBV11-2 and TRBJ2-3; perhaps TRBD2 as D (5 bases). Germline values: CDR1 SGHAT, CDR2 FQNNGV. V was cut by 1 base and J by 4 bases, with 12 bases left in between. The CDR3 extends over 15 amino acids. The CDR3 region is CASSLGELVADTQYF. The CDR3 DNA is TGTGCCAGCAGCTTAGGGGAACTAGTGGCAGATACGCAGTATTTT.

The genes are TRBV9 and TRBJ2-3; the match to TRBD1 covers 9 bases. This CDR3 contains 15 residues. Germline V CDR1 and CDR2: SGDLS, YYNGEE. The V segment lost 4 bases and the J segment 1 base; nucleotides outside the gene matches: 4. The CDR3 DNA follows: TGTGCCAGCAGCCTCCGGGACAGGGGCACAGATACGCAGTATTTT. Protein product: CASSLRDRGTDTQYF.

CDR3 loop: CASKGSSYNEQFF. The CDR3 bases are TGTGCCAGCAAAGGGAGCTCCTACAATGAGCAGTTCTTC. The gene calls are TRBV27 and TRBJ2-1, with D tentatively TRBD2 (5 bases). The CDR3 covers 13 residues. Trimming cost V 7 bases and J 0 bases, with 7 bases left between them. From germline, CDR1 is MNHEY and CDR2 SMNVEV (reference sequence).

The chain carries TRBV30 and TRBJ2-3; TRBD1 matches 9 bases. The trim removed 3 bases at V and 1 base at J, leaving 5 bases unmatched. Germline CDR1 and CDR2: GTSNPN and SVGIG (reference sequence). The CDR3 consists of 15 residues. As DNA, the CDR3 is TGTGCCTGGAGCGTGTGGACAGGGGGCACAGATACGCAGTATTTT. Translated, it gives CAWSVWTGGTDTQYF.

V usage is TRBV5-1 and J usage is TRBJ2-2; 10 bases line up with TRBD2. The CDR3 spans 14 residues. J lost 8 bases, V lost 4 bases, and 5 bases had no gene match. Germline V lookup: CDR1 SGHRS, CDR2 YFSETQ. The CDR3 sequence: CASSLLTSGGELFF. CDR3 DNA: TGCGCCAGCAGCCTCCTGACTAGCGGGGGGGAGCTGTTTTTT.

The rearrangement links TRBV4-1 to TRBJ2-7; D is uncertain. Germline values: CDR1 MGHRA, CDR2 YSYEKL. The length of the CDR3 is 15 residues. Trimming left V 1 base short and J 1 base short, with 11 bases between. The chain's CDR3 is CASSQVRPGSYEQYF. The CDR3 DNA reads TGCGCCAGCAGCCAAGTGCGGCCGGGTTCCTACGAGCAGTACTTC.